The 6 T cell receptor beta chains in this list originate from one sample, sequenced in a study of cytomegalovirus exposure and HLA in healthy donors. PCR employed 60 Vbeta and 13 Jbeta primers. Assay used: immunoSEQ multiplex PCR; TCRdb lists only in-frame clones, some missing. The sample contains 250,000 to 350,000 clones, roughly 88% of which appear only once. Source material: PBMCs. All receptors derive from a man aged 40-49 years in good health and CMV-seropositive.

The J gene is TRBJ2-7, the V gene TRBV18; 7 bases agree with TRBD1. Trimming removed 3 bases from V and 1 base from J; junction bases left unmatched: 3. There are 14 residues in the CDR3. Germline V gene sequence: CDR1 KGHSH, CDR2 LQKENI. CDR3 DNA: TGTGCCAGCTCACCGACAGGGCTTTCCTACGAGCAGTACTTC. Amino acids: CASSPTGLSYEQYF.

V is TRBV27 and J is TRBJ2-2, with 7 bases that match TRBD2. J was trimmed by 6 bases and V by 6 bases; bases with no gene match: 4. Germline V gene sequence: CDR1 MNHEY, CDR2 SMNVEV (reference sequence). This CDR3 is 13 amino acids long. Here the CDR3 reads CASRKAGAGELFF. CDR3 coding DNA: TGTGCCAGCAGAAAGGCGGGAGCCGGGGAGCTGTTTTTT.

V gene TRBV29-1 combines with J gene TRBJ1-3; 7 bases line up with TRBD1. CDR1 and CDR2 (germline): SQVTM, ANQGSEA. CDR3 length: 14 amino acids. V was pared by 3 bases and J by 4 bases, with 6 bases of the junction left unmatched. DNA of the CDR3: TGCAGCGTTGACTCAGGGGGGACAGGAAACACCATATATTTT. It is translated as CSVDSGGTGNTIYF.

In this sample, this clone turned up a few times. The genes are TRBV2 and TRBJ2-3; a weak D match, TRBD1 (7 bases). V lost 5 bases, J lost 9 bases, and 18 bases lay in between. Germline V CDR1 and CDR2: SNHLY, FYNNEI. The CDR3 has 14 amino acids. The CDR3 region is CASSTWTGGVTQYF. CDR3 DNA: TGTGCCAGCAGTACATGGACAGGCGGGGTGACGCAGTATTTT.

The chain combines TRBV20-1 with TRBJ1-1; D is unclear. Germline-derived CDR1 and CDR2 are DFQATT and SNEGSKA (reference sequence). The CDR3 extends over 11 amino acids. V lost 3 bases and J 6 bases, leaving 8 bases between the germline ends. The CDR3 protein is CSASPPPEAFF. In DNA form, the CDR3 reads TGCAGTGCTAGCCCTCCCCCTGAAGCTTTCTTT.

Comments on this clone: At one end the junction does not follow the germline gene, possibly because of a read error. This rearrangement joins TRBV5-8 to TRBJ2-7; 8 nucleotides match TRBD2. The CDR3 spans 12 residues. From germline, CDR1 is SGHTS and CDR2 YDEGEE. The CDR3 nucleotides read TGTGCCAGCAGCGGGGGGACGGGAGGGGAGCCCTTC. It yields the protein CASSGGTGGEPF.